This paragraph covers one T cell receptor (beta chain) sequence. Its antigen is as yet unknown. The sample comes from a study of cytomegalovirus exposure and HLA in healthy donors. Study outcomes and limitations: Data from an earlier analysis indicated that most TCR beta V segments were productive either about 87% or about 30% of the time. CMV antigen specificity was confirmed in vitro for a few CMV-associated chains.

PCR amplification relied on 60 Vbeta primers (plus 13 Jbeta primers). Profiled with immunoSEQ multiplex PCR; TCRdb holds only in-frame clones, not every one. Among about 140,000 clones listed, almost 85% were seen once. These donors counted as nominally healthy when sampled, but unrecorded immune exposures were likely. Germline loops: CDR1 SGHTA, CDR2 FQGNSA. V gave up 3 bases and J gave up 6 bases, with 14 bases separating them. The CDR3 is 14 amino acids. This receptor was identified in a man between 25 and 39 years old in good health and CMV-seropositive. The chain couples TRBV7-2 to TRBJ2-5, with D perhaps matching TRBD1 (7 bases). The sequencing input was PBMCs. CDR3 protein: CASSFKGGGKTQYF. The CDR3 DNA sequence: TGTGCCAGCAGCTTCAAAGGGGGCGGGAAGACCCAGTACTTC.